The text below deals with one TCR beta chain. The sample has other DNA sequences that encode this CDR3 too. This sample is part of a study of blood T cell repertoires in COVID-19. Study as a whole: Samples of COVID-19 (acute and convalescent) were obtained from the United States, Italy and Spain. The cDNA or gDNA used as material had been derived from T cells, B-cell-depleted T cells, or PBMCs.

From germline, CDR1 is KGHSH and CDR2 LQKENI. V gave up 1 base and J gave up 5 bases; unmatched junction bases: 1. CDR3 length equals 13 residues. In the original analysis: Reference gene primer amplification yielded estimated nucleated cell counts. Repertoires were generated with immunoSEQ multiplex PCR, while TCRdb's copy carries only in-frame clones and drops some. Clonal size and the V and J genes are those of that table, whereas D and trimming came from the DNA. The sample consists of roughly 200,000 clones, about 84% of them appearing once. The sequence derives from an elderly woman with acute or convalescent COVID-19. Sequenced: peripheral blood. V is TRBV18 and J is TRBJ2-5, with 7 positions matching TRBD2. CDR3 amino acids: CASSPQGGETQYF. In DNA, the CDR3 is TGTGCCAGCTCACCACAGGGAGGGGAGACCCAGTACTTC.